This passage covers 21 T cell receptor beta chains from one sample sequenced in a study of beta chain features in type 1 diabetes. Every bit of the isolated RNA underwent reverse transcription, so sequencing read expressed TCRB transcripts. Produced via immunoSEQ multiplex PCR; TCRdb's table is partial and in-frame only. Of just over 600,000 clones listed, about a sixth are singletons. Sequencing was carried out using naive CD4+ T cells from blood. These receptors were collected from a man aged 18-30 years in good health.

This clone was seen only a few times. This chain uses TRBV25-1 with TRBJ2-1; D is possibly TRBD1 or TRBD2 (6 bases each). The CDR3 length is 16 residues. Trimming cost V 2 bases and J 1 base, with 12 bases left between them. Looked up from germline, CDR1 is MGHDK and CDR2 is SYGVNS. CDR3 in DNA: TGTGCCAGCAGTGAAGGGGGGCGGACTTCCTACAATGAGCAGTTCTTC. This codes for CASSEGGRTSYNEQFF. The variable domain in full, completed from reference TRBV25-1 and TRBJ2-1, reads EADIYQTPRYLVIGTGKKITLECSQTMGHDKMYWYQQDPGMELHLIHYSYGVNSTEKGDLSSESTVSRIRTEHFPLTLESARPSHTSQYLCASSEGGRTSYNEQFFGPGTRLTVL.

The gene calls are TRBV11-2 and TRBJ2-2, with D uncertain. Germline loops: CDR1 SGHAT, CDR2 FQNNGV. The V end lost 5 bases, the J end lost 0 bases, and 7 bases lay between the germline ends. CDR3 length: 14 residues. In DNA form, the CDR3 reads TGTGCCAGCAGCGGGGTCGCGAACACCGGGGAGCTGTTTTTT. As protein: CASSGVANTGELFF.

The chain has TRBV7-2 and TRBJ1-1; no reliable D call. CDR1 is SGHTA and CDR2 is FQGNSA in the germline V gene. V lost 1 base and J 4 bases, leaving 13 bases between the germline ends. There are 15 residues in the CDR3. In nucleotides, the CDR3 is TGTGCCAGCAGCTTAGTAGCCGGGTTGGCCACTGAAGCTTTCTTT. Translated: CASSLVAGLATEAFF.

Turning to this clone: The sample holds other DNA sequences that translate to the same CDR3. This chain joins TRBV5-6 and TRBJ1-5, with a possible D match to TRBD1 (5 bases). CDR3 length equals 18 residues. CDR1 and CDR2 (germline): SGHDT, YYEEEE. Trimming shortened V by 4 bases and J by 0 bases, and 20 bases separated the two germline ends. The CDR3 region is CASSGSGWGSDSNQPQHF. The CDR3 DNA reads as TGTGCCAGCAGCGGGTCTGGCTGGGGGTCCGATAGCAATCAGCCCCAGCATTTT.

The chain employs TRBV10-3 and TRBJ1-5; no firm D call. Trimming cost V 4 bases and J 3 bases, with 7 bases left between them. The germline V gene encodes CDR1 ENHRY and CDR2 SYGVKD. CDR3 length: 13 amino acids. The DNA for the CDR3 is TGTGCCATCAGTGGTGGGGTCAATCAGCCCCAGCATTTT. The encoded protein is CAISGGVNQPQHF.

In DNA, the CDR3 is TGTGCCAGCAGTGGGATTCGACAGGACACTGAAGCTTTCTTT. This codes for CASSGIRQDTEAFF. The rearrangement uses TRBV25-1 and TRBJ1-1; maybe TRBD1 (6 bases). Germline V gene data show CDR1 as MGHDK and CDR2 as SYGVNS. V lost 4 bases to trimming and J lost 3 bases, with 12 bases between them. There are 14 residues in the CDR3. The whole variable domain, filled in from reference TRBV25-1 and TRBJ1-1, reads EADIYQTPRYLVIGTGKKITLECSQTMGHDKMYWYQQDPGMELHLIHYSYGVNSTEKGDLSSESTVSRIRTEHFPLTLESARPSHTSQYLCASSGIRQDTEAFFGQGTRLTVV.

This chain links TRBV5-1 with TRBJ2-3; 9 nucleotides align to TRBD1. V trimming: 7 bases; J trimming: 1 base; junction bases outside the gene matches: 1. Germline values: CDR1 SGHRS, CDR2 YFSETQ. The CDR3 spans 13 residues. The CDR3 loop is CASRTGGTDTQYF. The CDR3 coding sequence is TGCGCCAGCCGGACAGGGGGCACAGATACGCAGTATTTT.

The rearrangement links TRBV7-6 to TRBJ1-2; D is unclear. The CDR3 covers 16 residues. Deletions cut 4 bases from V and 7 bases from J, with 22 bases between. Germline lookup yields CDR1 SGHVS and CDR2 FNYEAQ. The CDR3 sequence is CASSSRPGTQYGGYTF. The CDR3 nucleotides read TGTGCCAGCAGCTCTCGCCCGGGAACCCAATATGGTGGCTACACCTTC.

This chain uses TRBV30 with TRBJ2-3; D is possibly TRBD2 (6 bases). Between the trimmed V and J ends, which lost 4 bases and 1 base, there was a span of 12 bases. This CDR3 comprises 14 residues. Per germline, CDR1 GTSNPN and CDR2 SVGIG (reference sequence). The CDR3 nucleotides read TGTGCCTGGAAACCACCGGGGGGCACAGATACGCAGTATTTT. It specifies CAWKPPGGTDTQYF.

This clone occurred a few times. The chain employs TRBV2 and TRBJ2-1, with D maybe TRBD1 (6 bases). V dropped 3 bases and J dropped 0 bases, with 9 bases sitting between them. Germline V gene sequence: CDR1 SNHLY, CDR2 FYNNEI. This CDR3 has 15 residues. CDR3 nucleotides: TGTGCCAGCAGTGATACAGGGTACTCCTACAATGAGCAGTTCTTC. Encoded protein: CASSDTGYSYNEQFF.

This chain uses TRBV27 with TRBJ2-7; 7 bases match TRBD1. Germline CDR1 and CDR2: MNHEY and SMNVEV (reference sequence). This CDR3 is 16 amino acids long. Trimming took 5 bases from V and 3 from J; bases not matched to a gene: 13. The CDR3 region is CASSGSRQGRIYEQYF. The CDR3 DNA reads as TGTGCCAGCAGTGGCTCAAGACAGGGTCGAATCTACGAGCAGTACTTC.

This clone has just a few counts. The rearrangement uses TRBV19 and TRBJ1-1; D perhaps matches TRBD1 (6 bases). The V gene lost 7 bases and the J gene lost 4 bases, with 16 bases spanning the gap. This CDR3 region has 14 residues. CDR1 and CDR2 from the germline V gene are LNHDA and SQIVND (reference sequence). CDR3 amino acids: CASTPGAWATEAFF. The CDR3 nucleotides read TGTGCCAGTACCCCAGGGGCGTGGGCCACTGAAGCTTTCTTT.

The chain combines TRBV6-5 with TRBJ2-5; 8 bases are a match to TRBD1. The CDR3 extends over 15 amino acids. V shed 5 bases and J 0 bases; nucleotides not matched to a gene: 5. Germline loops: CDR1 MNHEY, CDR2 SVGAGI. CDR3: CASSPSGGHQETQYF. The CDR3 DNA follows: TGTGCCAGCAGTCCTTCAGGGGGCCACCAAGAGACCCAGTACTTC.

The chain combines TRBV30 with TRBJ1-2, with D tentatively TRBD1 (5 bases). This CDR3 has 14 amino acids. Germline-derived CDR1 and CDR2 are GTSNPN and SVGIG (reference sequence). V was pared by 2 bases and J by 5 bases, with 15 bases between. The CDR3 sequence: CAWSTEGTLYGYTF. CDR3 nucleotide sequence: TGTGCCTGGAGTACGGAGGGGACGCTTTATGGCTACACCTTC.

This clone was recorded a few times. The V gene is TRBV4-3, the J gene TRBJ2-6; no clear D. There are 19 residues in the CDR3. The germline V and J ends were trimmed by 1 base and 2 bases, with 18 bases remaining between them. Germline V gives CDR1 LGHNA, CDR2 YSLEER. CDR3: CASSQGINLLRPGANVLTF. CDR3 nucleotides: TGCGCCAGCAGCCAAGGGATAAACCTGCTTCGGCCTGGGGCCAACGTCCTGACTTTC.

J is TRBJ2-3 and V is TRBV18; 9 positions agree with TRBD1. This CDR3 is built from 16 residues. After removal of 3 bases from V and 2 bases from J, the junction contained 6 bases not matched to a gene. CDR1 is KGHSH and CDR2 is LQKENI in the germline V gene. As DNA, the CDR3 is TGTGCCAGCTCACCCACCGGACAGGGGAACACAGATACGCAGTATTTT. It specifies CASSPTGQGNTDTQYF.

J is TRBJ2-1 and V is TRBV15; D gene unclear. Deletions cut 9 bases from V and 1 base from J, with 19 bases between. There are 16 residues in the CDR3. In germline, CDR1 is LNHNV, CDR2 YYDKDF (reference sequence). The CDR3 coding sequence is TGTGCCACGGAGAAGAGCCCTACGCGGTCCTACAATGAGCAGTTCTTC. Translating it yields CATEKSPTRSYNEQFF.

The V gene is TRBV14, the J gene TRBJ2-7; the D gene is possibly TRBD1 (6 bases). CDR1 and CDR2 from the germline V gene are SGHDN and FVKESK. V lost 4 bases to trimming and J lost 1 base, with 11 bases between them. There are 14 residues in the CDR3. CDR3 in amino acids: CASSLHGQSYEQYF. The CDR3 region has the DNA TGTGCCAGCAGCCTACATGGACAGTCCTACGAGCAGTACTTC.

J is TRBJ2-3 and V is TRBV28; D gene uncertain. The CDR3 contains 11 residues. Looked up from germline, CDR1 is MDHEN and CDR2 is SYDVKM. Trimming shortened V by 5 bases and J by 7 bases, and 7 bases separated the two germline ends. CDR3 sequence: CASSDPNTQYF. Here the CDR3 DNA reads TGTGCCAGCAGTGACCCCAATACGCAGTATTTT.

The table lists this clone with a few counts. This CDR3 is also generated by other DNA sequences in the sample. The rearrangement uses TRBV5-1 and TRBJ2-5, with D unresolved. The CDR3 is 12 amino acids. Germline CDR1 and CDR2: SGHRS and YFSETQ. With 4 bases removed from V and 4 bases from J, the gap between germline ends came to 8 bases. The CDR3 nucleotides are TGCGCCAGCAGCCTCGGTGTAGAGACCCAGTACTTC. It specifies CASSLGVETQYF. Full variable domain (outside the CDR3, taken from reference TRBV5-1 and TRBJ2-5): KAGVTQTPRYLIKTRGQQVTLSCSPISGHRSVSWYQQTPGQGLQFLFEYFSETQRNKGNFPGRFSGRQFSNSRSEMNVSTLELGDSALYLCASSLGVETQYFGPGTRLLVL.

The sample holds a few counts of this clone. The V gene is TRBV4-1, the J gene TRBJ2-1; 9 nucleotides align to TRBD2. This CDR3 region has 17 residues. Trimming took 3 bases from V and 4 from J; bases not matched to a gene: 10. Per the germline V gene, CDR1 is MGHRA and CDR2 is YSYEKL. The CDR3 sequence is CASSQVPRLAVYNEQFF. CDR3 sequence (DNA): TGCGCCAGCAGCCAGGTTCCCAGACTAGCGGTATACAATGAGCAGTTCTTC.